This T cell receptor (beta chain) was recorded in a study of blood T cell repertoires in COVID-19. Trimming cost V 1 base and J 4 bases, with 5 bases left between them. This CDR3 has 13 residues. Profiling relied on immunoSEQ multiplex PCR, and the TCRdb table lists in-frame clones only, not all of them. The table shows about 210,000 clones, with about 88% occurring only once. The chain links TRBV12-3 or TRBV12-4 to TRBJ2-1; D gene uncertain. The sample comprised peripheral blood. This receptor was identified in a woman aged 40-49 years with acute or convalescent COVID-19. The DNA for the CDR3 is TGTGCCAGCAGTTTAGACGGTTACAATGAGCAGTTCTTC. The encoded protein is CASSLDGYNEQFF.